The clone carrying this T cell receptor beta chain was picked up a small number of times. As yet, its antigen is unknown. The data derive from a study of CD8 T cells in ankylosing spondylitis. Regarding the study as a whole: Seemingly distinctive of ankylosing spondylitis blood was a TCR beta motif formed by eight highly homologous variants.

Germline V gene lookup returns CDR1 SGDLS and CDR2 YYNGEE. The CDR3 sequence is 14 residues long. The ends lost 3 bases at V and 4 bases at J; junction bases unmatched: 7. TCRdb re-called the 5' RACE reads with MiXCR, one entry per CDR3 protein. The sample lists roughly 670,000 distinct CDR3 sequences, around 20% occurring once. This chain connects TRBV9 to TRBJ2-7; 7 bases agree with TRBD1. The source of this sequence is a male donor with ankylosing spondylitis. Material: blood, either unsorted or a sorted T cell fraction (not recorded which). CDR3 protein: CASSGRGTEYEQYF. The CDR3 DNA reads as TGTGCCAGCAGCGGAAGAGGGACAGAATACGAGCAGTACTTC. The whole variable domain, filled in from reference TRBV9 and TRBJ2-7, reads DSGVTQTPKHLITATGQRVTLRCSPRSGDLSVYWYQQSLDQGLQFLIQYYNGEERAKGNILERFSAQQFPDLHSELNLSSLELGDSALYFCASSGRGTEYEQYFGPGTRLTVT.